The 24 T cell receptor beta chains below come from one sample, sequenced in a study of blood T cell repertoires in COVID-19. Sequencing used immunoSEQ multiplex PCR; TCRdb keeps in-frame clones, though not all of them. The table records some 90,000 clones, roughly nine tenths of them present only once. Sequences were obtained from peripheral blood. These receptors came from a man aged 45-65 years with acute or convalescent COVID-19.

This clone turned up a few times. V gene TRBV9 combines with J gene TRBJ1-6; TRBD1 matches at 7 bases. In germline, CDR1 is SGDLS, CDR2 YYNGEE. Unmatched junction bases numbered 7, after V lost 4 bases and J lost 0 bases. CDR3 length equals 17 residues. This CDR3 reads CASSYGTVSSYNSPLHF. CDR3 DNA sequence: TGTGCCAGCAGCTACGGGACAGTTAGCTCCTATAATTCACCCCTCCACTTT.

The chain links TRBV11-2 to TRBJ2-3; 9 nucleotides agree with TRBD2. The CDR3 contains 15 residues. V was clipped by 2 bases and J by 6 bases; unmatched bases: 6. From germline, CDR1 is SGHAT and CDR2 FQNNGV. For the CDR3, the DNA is TGTGCCAGCAGCTTAAGCGGGAGGCCAGGGGATACGCAGTATTTT. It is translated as CASSLSGRPGDTQYF.

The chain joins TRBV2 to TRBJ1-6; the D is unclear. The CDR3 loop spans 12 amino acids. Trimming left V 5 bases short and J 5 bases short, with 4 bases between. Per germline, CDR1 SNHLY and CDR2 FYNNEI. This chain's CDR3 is CASSLNNSPLHF. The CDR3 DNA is TGTGCCAGCAGTTTAAATAATTCACCCCTCCACTTT.

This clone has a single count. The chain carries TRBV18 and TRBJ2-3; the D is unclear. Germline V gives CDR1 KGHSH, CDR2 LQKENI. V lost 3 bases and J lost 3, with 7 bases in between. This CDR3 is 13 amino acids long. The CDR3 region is CASSPSLTDTQYF. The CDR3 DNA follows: TGTGCCAGCTCACCGAGTTTAACAGATACGCAGTATTTT. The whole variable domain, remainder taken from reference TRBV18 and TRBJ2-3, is NAGVMQNPRHLVRRRGQEARLRCSPMKGHSHVYWYRQLPEEGLKFMVYLQKENIIDESGMPKERFSAEFPKEGPSILRIQQVVRGDSAAYFCASSPSLTDTQYFGPGTRLTVL.

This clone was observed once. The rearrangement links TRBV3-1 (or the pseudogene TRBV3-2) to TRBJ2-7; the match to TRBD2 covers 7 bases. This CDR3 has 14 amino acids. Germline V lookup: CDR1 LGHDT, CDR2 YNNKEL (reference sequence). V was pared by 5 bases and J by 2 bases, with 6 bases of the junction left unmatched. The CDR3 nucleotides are TGTGCCAGCAGCACCTCCGGGACTACCTACGAGCAGTACTTC. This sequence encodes CASSTSGTTYEQYF.

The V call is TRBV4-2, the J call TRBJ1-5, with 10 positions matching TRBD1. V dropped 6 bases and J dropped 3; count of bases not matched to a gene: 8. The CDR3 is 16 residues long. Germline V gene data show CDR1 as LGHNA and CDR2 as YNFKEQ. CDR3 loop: CASRGGGTGDNQPQHF. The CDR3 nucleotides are TGTGCCAGCAGGGGAGGAGGGACAGGGGACAATCAGCCCCAGCATTTT.

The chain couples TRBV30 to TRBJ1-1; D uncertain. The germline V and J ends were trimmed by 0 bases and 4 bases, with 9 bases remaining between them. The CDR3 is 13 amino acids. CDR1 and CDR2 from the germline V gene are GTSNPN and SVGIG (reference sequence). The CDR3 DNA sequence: TGTGCCTGGAGTGTACTCTCCCGCACTGAAGCTTTCTTT. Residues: CAWSVLSRTEAFF. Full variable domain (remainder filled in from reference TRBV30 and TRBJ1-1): SQTIHQWPATLVQPVGSPLSLECTVEGTSNPNLYWYRQAAGRGLQLLFYSVGIGQISSEVPQNLSASRPQDRQFILSSKKLLLSDSGFYLCAWSVLSRTEAFFGQGTRLTVV.

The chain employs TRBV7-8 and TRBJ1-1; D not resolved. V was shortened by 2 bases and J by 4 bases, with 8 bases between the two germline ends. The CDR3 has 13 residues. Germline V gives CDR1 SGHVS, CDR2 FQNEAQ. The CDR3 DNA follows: TGTGCCAGCAGCTTATTTGGCAGCACTGAAGCTTTCTTT. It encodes CASSLFGSTEAFF.

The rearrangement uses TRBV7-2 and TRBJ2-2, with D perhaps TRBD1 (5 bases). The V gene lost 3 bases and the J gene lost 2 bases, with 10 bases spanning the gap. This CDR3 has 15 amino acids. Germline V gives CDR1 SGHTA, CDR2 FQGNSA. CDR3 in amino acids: CASSFQGLNTGELFF. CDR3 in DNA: TGTGCCAGCAGCTTCCAGGGATTAAACACCGGGGAGCTGTTTTTT.

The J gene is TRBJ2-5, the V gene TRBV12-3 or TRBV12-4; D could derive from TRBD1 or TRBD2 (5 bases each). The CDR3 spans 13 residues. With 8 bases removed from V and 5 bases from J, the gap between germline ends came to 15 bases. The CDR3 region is CASGLGERETQYF. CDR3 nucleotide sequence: TGTGCCAGCGGCTTAGGGGAGCGGGAGACCCAGTACTTC.

CDR3 sequence: CATGEGLTDTQYF. Written as DNA, the CDR3 is TGTGCCACCGGGGAGGGCCTCACAGATACGCAGTATTTT. The V call is TRBV24-1, the J call TRBJ2-3; 7 positions agree with TRBD2. J was trimmed by 2 bases and V by 9 bases; bases with no gene match: 4. The CDR3 consists of 13 residues. Germline CDR1 KGHDR, CDR2 SFDVKD.

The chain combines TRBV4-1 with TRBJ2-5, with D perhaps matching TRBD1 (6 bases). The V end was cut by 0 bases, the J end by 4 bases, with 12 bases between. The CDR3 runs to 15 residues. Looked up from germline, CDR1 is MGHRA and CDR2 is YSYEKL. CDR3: CASSQDQGIPETQYF. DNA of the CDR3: TGCGCCAGCAGCCAAGATCAGGGGATCCCAGAGACCCAGTACTTC.

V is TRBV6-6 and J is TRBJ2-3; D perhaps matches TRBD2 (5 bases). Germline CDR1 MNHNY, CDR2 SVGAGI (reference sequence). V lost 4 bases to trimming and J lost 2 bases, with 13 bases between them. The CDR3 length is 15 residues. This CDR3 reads CASSLTRDFTDTQYF. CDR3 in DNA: TGTGCCAGCAGTTTAACTAGAGACTTCACAGATACGCAGTATTTT.

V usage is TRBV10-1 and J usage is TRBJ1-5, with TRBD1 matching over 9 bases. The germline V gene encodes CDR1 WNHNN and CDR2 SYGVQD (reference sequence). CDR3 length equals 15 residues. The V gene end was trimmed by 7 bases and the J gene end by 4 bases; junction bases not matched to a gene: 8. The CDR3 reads CASNPKDRGNQPQHF. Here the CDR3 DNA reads TGCGCCAGCAACCCCAAGGACAGGGGAAATCAGCCCCAGCATTTT.

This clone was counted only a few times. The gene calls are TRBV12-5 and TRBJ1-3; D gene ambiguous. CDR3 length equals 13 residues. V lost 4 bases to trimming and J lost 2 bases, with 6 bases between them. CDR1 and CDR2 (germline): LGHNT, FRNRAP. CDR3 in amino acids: CASGSPAGNTIYF. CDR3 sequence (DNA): TGTGCTAGTGGTTCCCCGGCTGGAAACACCATATATTTT.

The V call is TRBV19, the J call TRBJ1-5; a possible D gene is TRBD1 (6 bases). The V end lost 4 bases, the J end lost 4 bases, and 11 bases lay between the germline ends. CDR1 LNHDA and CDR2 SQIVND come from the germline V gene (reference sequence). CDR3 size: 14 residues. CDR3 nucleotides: TGTGCCAGTAGTACAGGGACACATAATCAGCCCCAGCATTTT. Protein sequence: CASSTGTHNQPQHF.

The CDR3, as DNA: TGTGCCAGCAGTGATTTCCCCTTCCAGACAGCCGAGGACGAGCAGTACTTC. Translating it yields CASSDFPFQTAEDEQYF. The chain combines TRBV6-1 with TRBJ2-7; D perhaps matches TRBD1 (5 bases). CDR1 MNHNS and CDR2 SASEGT come from the germline V gene. The V gene lost 3 bases and the J gene lost 5 bases, with 23 bases spanning the gap. CDR3 size: 17 residues.

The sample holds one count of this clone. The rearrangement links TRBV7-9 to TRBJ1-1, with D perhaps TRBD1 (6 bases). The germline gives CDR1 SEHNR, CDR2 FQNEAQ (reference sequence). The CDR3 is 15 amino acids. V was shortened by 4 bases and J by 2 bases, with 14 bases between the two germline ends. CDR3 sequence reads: CASSSGGRGNTEAFF. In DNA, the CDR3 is TGTGCCAGCAGCTCTGGGGGCAGGGGAAACACTGAAGCTTTCTTT.

In DNA, the CDR3 is TGTGCCAGCGGTAGACAGGGGAGAGGGTTGTCGAACACTGAAGCTTTCTTT. Translation gives CASGRQGRGLSNTEAFF. The V call is TRBV2, the J call TRBJ1-1, with TRBD1 matching 8 bases. V shed 8 bases and J 1 base; nucleotides not matched to a gene: 15. This CDR3 is 17 amino acids long. Germline values: CDR1 SNHLY, CDR2 FYNNEI.

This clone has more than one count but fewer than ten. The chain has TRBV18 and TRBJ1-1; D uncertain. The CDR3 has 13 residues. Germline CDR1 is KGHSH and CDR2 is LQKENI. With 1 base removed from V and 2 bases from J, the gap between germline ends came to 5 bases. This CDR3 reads CASSPQLNTEAFF. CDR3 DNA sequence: TGTGCCAGCTCACCACAGCTTAACACTGAAGCTTTCTTT. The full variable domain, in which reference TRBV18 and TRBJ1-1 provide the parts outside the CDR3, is NAGVMQNPRHLVRRRGQEARLRCSPMKGHSHVYWYRQLPEEGLKFMVYLQKENIIDESGMPKERFSAEFPKEGPSILRIQQVVRGDSAAYFCASSPQLNTEAFFGQGTRLTVV.

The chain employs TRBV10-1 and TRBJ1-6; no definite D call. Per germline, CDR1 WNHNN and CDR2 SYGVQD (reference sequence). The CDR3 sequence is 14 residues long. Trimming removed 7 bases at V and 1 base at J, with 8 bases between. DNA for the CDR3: TGCGCCAGCAAGGCCAGGTCCTATAATTCACCCCTCCACTTT. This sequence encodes CASKARSYNSPLHF.

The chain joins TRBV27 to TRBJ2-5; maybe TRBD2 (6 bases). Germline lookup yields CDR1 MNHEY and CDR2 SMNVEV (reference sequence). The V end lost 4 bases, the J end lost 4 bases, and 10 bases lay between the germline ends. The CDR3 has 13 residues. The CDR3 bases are TGTGCCAGCAGTTCCCGGGGAGGAGAGACCCAGTACTTC. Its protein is CASSSRGGETQYF.

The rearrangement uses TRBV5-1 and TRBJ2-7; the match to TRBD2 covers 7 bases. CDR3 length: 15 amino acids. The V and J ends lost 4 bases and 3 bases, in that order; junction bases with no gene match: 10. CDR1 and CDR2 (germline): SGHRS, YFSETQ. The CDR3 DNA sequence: TGCGCCAGCAGCCGGGAAGGCGGGAGAAGCTACGAGCAGTACTTC. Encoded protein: CASSREGGRSYEQYF.

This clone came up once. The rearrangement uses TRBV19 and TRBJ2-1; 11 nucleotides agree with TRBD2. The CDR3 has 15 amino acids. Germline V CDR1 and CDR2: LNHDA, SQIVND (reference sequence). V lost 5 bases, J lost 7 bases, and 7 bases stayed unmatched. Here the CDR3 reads CASSYTSGRYNEQFF. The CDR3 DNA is TGTGCCAGTAGTTATACTAGCGGGAGATATAATGAGCAGTTCTTC.